The 32 T cell receptor beta chains given below trace back to one sample, sequenced in a study of T-cell reconstitution after alpha-beta-depleted transplantation in children. Unique molecular identifiers tagged the TCRbeta library. TCRdb itself ran the PCR reads through MiXCR, one entry per CDR3 protein. Of about 900,000 distinct CDR3 sequences in the sample, about 31% are singletons; the top ten hold around 30%. Sequences were derived from PBMCs, mostly from graft donor cells, sampled 360 days after TCRalphabeta/CD19-depleted stem cell transplant. The source is a boy younger than two who had a stem cell transplant for SCID, so the T cells may come from the graft donor.

The table lists this clonotype with a few counts. The chain couples TRBV5-1 to TRBJ2-1, with TRBD2 as a possible D gene (7 bases). The V end lost 2 bases, the J end lost 8 bases, and 17 bases lay between the germline ends. Germline V gene lookup returns CDR1 SGHRS and CDR2 YFSETQ. The CDR3 is 15 amino acids. The CDR3 DNA follows: TGCGCCAGCAGCTTAGGGGGGGCTCCTTTCTATGAGCAGTTCTTC. The encoded protein is CASSLGGAPFYEQFF.

This chain connects TRBV4-3 to TRBJ1-4, with 10 bases aligning to TRBD1. CDR1 is LGHNA and CDR2 is YSLEER in the germline V gene. V was pared by 2 bases and J by 2 bases, with 5 bases of the junction left unmatched. The CDR3 extends over 17 amino acids. CDR3 protein: CASSQPGQGLTNEKLFF. In DNA form, the CDR3 reads TGCGCCAGCAGCCAACCGGGACAGGGGTTGACTAATGAAAAACTGTTTTTT.

A few counts support this clonotype. This rearrangement joins TRBV7-9 to TRBJ2-7; no clear D. The CDR3 is made up of 14 amino acids. V lost 0 bases and J 2 bases, leaving 8 bases between the germline ends. Germline CDR1 and CDR2: SEHNR and FQNEAQ (reference sequence). This chain's CDR3 is CASSLASTAYEQYF. As DNA, the CDR3 is TGTGCCAGCAGCTTAGCCTCCACAGCCTACGAGCAGTACTTC. The entire variable domain, with the rest obtained from reference TRBV7-9 and TRBJ2-7, is as follows: DTGVSQNPRHKITKRGQNVTFRCDPISEHNRLYWYRQTLGQGPEFLTYFQNEAQLEKSRLLSDRFSAERPKGSFSTLEIQRTEQGDSAMYLCASSLASTAYEQYFGPGTRLTVT.

This chain links TRBV20-1 with TRBJ2-2; TRBD1 matches at 9 bases. Germline V gene data show CDR1 as DFQATT and CDR2 as SNEGSKA (reference sequence). This CDR3 comprises 14 residues. V lost 3 bases, J lost 6 bases, and 5 bases stayed unmatched. The CDR3 protein is CSASRDRVAGELFF. The CDR3 coding sequence is TGCAGTGCTAGTAGGGACAGGGTGGCCGGGGAGCTGTTTTTT.

This chain joins TRBV7-2 and TRBJ2-5; maybe TRBD2 (7 bases). Per germline, CDR1 SGHTA and CDR2 FQGNSA. This CDR3 has 15 residues. Trimming removed 1 base at V and 4 bases at J, with 13 bases between. The CDR3 region has the DNA TGTGCCAGCAGCTTAGTGGGGGGGCCTTTAGAGACCCAGTACTTC. Translated: CASSLVGGPLETQYF.

This clonotype was detected only a few times. This chain joins TRBV15 and TRBJ2-2; D is undetermined. The CDR3 totals 13 residues. Germline CDR1 and CDR2: LNHNV and YYDKDF (reference sequence). V lost 4 bases and J lost 2, with 5 bases in between. The CDR3 loop reads CATSIGNTGELFF. The CDR3 DNA follows: TGTGCCACCAGCATAGGCAACACCGGGGAGCTGTTTTTT.

V gene TRBV5-1 combines with J gene TRBJ2-5; D ambiguous. Germline assignment: CDR1 SGHRS and CDR2 YFSETQ. Trimming removed 4 bases at V and 1 base at J, with 11 bases between. CDR3 length: 14 amino acids. Written as DNA, the CDR3 is TGCGCCAGCAGCCCAGGACCGCGCCAAGAGACCCAGTACTTC. Translating it yields CASSPGPRQETQYF.

This chain joins TRBV14 and TRBJ2-1; tentatively, D is TRBD1 (5 bases). Per the germline V gene, CDR1 is SGHDN and CDR2 is FVKESK. V was cut by 0 bases and J by 8 bases, with 14 bases left in between. This CDR3 contains 15 residues. CDR3 sequence: CASSQELQGFDEQFF. DNA of the CDR3: TGTGCCAGCAGCCAAGAACTTCAGGGTTTCGATGAGCAGTTCTTC.

This clonotype appeared a single time. The rearrangement links TRBV20-1 to TRBJ1-1; no firm D call. This CDR3 comprises 9 residues. The germline CDR1 and CDR2 sequences are DFQATT and SNEGSKA (reference sequence). V was clipped by 1 base and J by 10 bases, with 4 bases between them. Here the CDR3 DNA reads TGCAGTGCTAGAGCGGGAGCTTTCTTT. Translating gives CSARAGAFF.

In this sample, this clonotype turned up a few times. The CDR3 protein is CASSLTSGGSSGANVLTF. Written as DNA, the CDR3 is TGTGCCAGCAGTTTAACTAGCGGGGGGTCCTCTGGGGCCAACGTCCTGACTTTC. The chain links TRBV12-3 or TRBV12-4 to TRBJ2-6; 12 bases align to TRBD2. This CDR3 is built from 18 residues. After removal of 2 bases from V and 0 bases from J, the junction contained 2 bases not matched to a gene.

The chain combines TRBV5-1 with TRBJ2-5; D not certain. V was trimmed by 4 bases and J by 2 bases, leaving 15 bases between them. The CDR3 length is 15 residues. Germline CDR1 is SGHRS and CDR2 is YFSETQ. The CDR3 region is CASSRYDPLQETQYF. CDR3 DNA sequence: TGCGCCAGCAGCCGATATGACCCCCTTCAAGAGACCCAGTACTTC.

The rearrangement links TRBV5-1 to TRBJ2-3; the D gene could be TRBD1 or TRBD2 (5 bases each). V gave up 3 bases and J gave up 0 bases, with 17 bases separating them. CDR3 length equals 17 residues. Germline lookup yields CDR1 SGHRS and CDR2 YFSETQ. The DNA of the CDR3 is TGCGCCAGCAGCTCACCTTATTCCGGGGCTAGCACAGATACGCAGTATTTT. Encoded protein: CASSSPYSGASTDTQYF.

This clonotype was seen a handful of times. This chain uses TRBV18 with TRBJ2-1; 12 bases match TRBD1. V dropped 4 bases and J dropped 3; count of bases not matched to a gene: 13. Germline lookup yields CDR1 KGHSH and CDR2 LQKENI. This CDR3 region has 19 residues. The chain's CDR3 is CASSRLQPGTGGIYNEQFF. CDR3 coding DNA: TGTGCCAGCTCACGTTTACAACCCGGGACAGGGGGCATCTACAATGAGCAGTTCTTC.

This clonotype has only a few counts. The gene calls are TRBV6-2 or TRBV6-3 and TRBJ1-5; D gene uncertain. The CDR3 consists of 16 residues. CDR1 MNHEY and CDR2 SVGEGT come from the germline V gene. V lost 7 bases, J lost 4 bases, and 20 bases lay in between. The DNA for the CDR3 is TGTGCCAGCAAAGACCCTGTCTTCGGGAGGAATCAGCCCCAGCATTTT. Protein sequence: CASKDPVFGRNQPQHF.

This clonotype was counted between two and nine times. V and J are TRBV7-2 and TRBJ1-6, with 9 bases that match TRBD1. The CDR3 runs to 15 residues. Germline CDR1 reads SGHTA; CDR2 reads FQGNSA. With 4 bases clipped from V and 9 bases from J, the junction kept 7 bases outside the gene matches. The CDR3 region is CASSWAGTGRSPLHF. DNA for the CDR3: TGTGCCAGCAGCTGGGCCGGGACAGGGCGTTCACCCCTCCACTTT.

This clonotype has only a few counts. J is TRBJ1-1 and V is TRBV20-1; TRBD1 might be the D (5 bases). The germline V gene has CDR1 DFQATT and CDR2 SNEGSKA (reference sequence). The CDR3 has 15 residues. V was trimmed by 6 bases and J by 1 base, leaving 18 bases between them. The CDR3 region is CSAKKSGQTNTEAFF. CDR3 nucleotide sequence: TGCAGTGCCAAGAAGTCGGGGCAGACGAACACTGAAGCTTTCTTT.

CDR3 nucleotides: TGCGCCAGCAGCCGCGGGGTAGCTACCATACAAGAGACCCAGTACTTC. The encoded protein is CASSRGVATIQETQYF. The chain is built from TRBV5-1 and TRBJ2-5; tentatively, D is TRBD2 (6 bases). Germline loops: CDR1 SGHRS, CDR2 YFSETQ. V lost 4 bases and J 2 bases, leaving 18 bases between the germline ends. This CDR3 spans 16 amino acids.

This clonotype came up a few times. The chain recombines TRBV12-5 with TRBJ2-3, with 7 bases matching TRBD1. The germline gives CDR1 LGHNT, CDR2 FRNRAP. This CDR3 contains 15 residues. V gave up 7 bases and J gave up 1 base; unmatched junction bases: 8. CDR3 residues: CASAPGQEGTDTQYF. The CDR3 bases are TGTGCTAGTGCCCCCGGACAGGAGGGCACAGATACGCAGTATTTT. Supplemented by reference TRBV12-5 and TRBJ2-3, the full variable domain reads DARVTQTPRHKVTEMGQEVTMRCQPILGHNTVFWYRQTMMQGLELLAYFRNRAPLDDSGMPKDRFSAEMPDATLATLKIQPSEPRDSAVYFCASAPGQEGTDTQYFGPGTRLTVL.

This clonotype has a handful of counts. This chain joins TRBV14 and TRBJ2-7; possibly TRBD2 for D (5 bases). Germline V gene sequence: CDR1 SGHDN, CDR2 FVKESK. This CDR3 spans 13 amino acids. The ends were cut back, 3 bases at V and 5 bases at J, with 11 bases in the middle. CDR3 DNA sequence: TGTGCCAGCAGCCACAAGGACTTGCACGAGCAGTACTTC. Amino acid sequence: CASSHKDLHEQYF.

The chain has TRBV20-1 and TRBJ2-1, with TRBD1 matching 8 bases. Germline CDR1 and CDR2: DFQATT and SNEGSKA (reference sequence). CDR3 length: 15 residues. The junction had 5 bases not matched to a gene; V was cut back by 2 bases and J by 2 bases. Here the CDR3 reads CSARPGTGPYNEQFF. For the CDR3, the DNA is TGCAGTGCTAGACCCGGGACAGGACCCTACAATGAGCAGTTCTTC.

The rearrangement joins TRBV5-1 to TRBJ2-3; maybe TRBD1 (6 bases). The V end lost 1 base, the J end lost 4 bases, and 13 bases lay between the germline ends. This CDR3 comprises 15 residues. Germline-derived CDR1 and CDR2 are SGHRS and YFSETQ. Here the CDR3 DNA reads TGCGCCAGCAGCTTGTACCGCGCAGGGGCAGATACGCAGTATTTT. This encodes CASSLYRAGADTQYF. Combining the CDR3 with reference TRBV5-1 and TRBJ2-3 gives the whole variable domain KAGVTQTPRYLIKTRGQQVTLSCSPISGHRSVSWYQQTPGQGLQFLFEYFSETQRNKGNFPGRFSGRQFSNSRSEMNVSTLELGDSALYLCASSLYRAGADTQYFGPGTRLTVL.

This clonotype was observed a few times. This sequence joins TRBV7-9 and TRBJ2-5, with D tentatively TRBD2 (5 bases). CDR1 is SEHNR and CDR2 is FQNEAQ in the germline V gene (reference sequence). The CDR3 is 17 amino acids. Trimming took off 2 bases at V and 5 bases at J, with 21 bases between the two ends. The DNA for the CDR3 is TGTGCCAGCAGCTTAAAGGTGGTGTCCTCCGGCGGGGAGACCCAGTACTTC. Translated, it gives CASSLKVVSSGGETQYF.

This chain joins TRBV10-3 and TRBJ2-7, with 9 bases aligning to TRBD1. CDR3 length equals 18 residues. V was pared by 6 bases and J by 0 bases, with 15 bases of the junction left unmatched. Germline CDR1 and CDR2: ENHRY and SYGVKD. The CDR3 coding sequence is TGTGCCATCAGGACCGGGACAGGGAAGAATTCGAGCTCCTACGAGCAGTACTTC. Amino acids: CAIRTGTGKNSSSYEQYF.

The chain employs TRBV20-1 and TRBJ2-2; D gene unclear. Per the germline V gene, CDR1 is DFQATT and CDR2 is SNEGSKA (reference sequence). The CDR3 contains 15 residues. Trimming stripped 0 bases from V and 0 bases from J, with 8 bases between. In DNA, the CDR3 is TGCAGTGCTAGAGATCGACTCCCGAACACCGGGGAGCTGTTTTTT. Protein: CSARDRLPNTGELFF.

The genes are TRBV29-1 and TRBJ1-2; TRBD1 matches at 10 bases. The V and J ends lost 6 bases and 2 bases, in that order; junction bases with no gene match: 3. The CDR3 runs to 13 residues. Germline lookup yields CDR1 SQVTM and CDR2 ANQGSEA. The CDR3 DNA sequence: TGCAGCGTGGGACAGGGGTTAAACTATGGCTACACCTTC. Translation: CSVGQGLNYGYTF.

The chain uses TRBV3-1 and TRBJ1-1; D remains ambiguous. CDR3 length: 14 amino acids. Trimming took 5 bases from V and 0 from J, leaving 10 bases between them. Germline values: CDR1 LGHDT, CDR2 YNNKEL (reference sequence). CDR3 DNA: TGTGCCAGCAGCTTCCAGCTCATGAACACTGAAGCTTTCTTT. This gives the protein CASSFQLMNTEAFF.

Only a few counts were recorded for this clonotype. The V call is TRBV5-1, the J call TRBJ2-3; 11 positions agree with TRBD2. CDR3 length: 19 amino acids. The trim removed 2 bases at V and 2 bases at J, leaving 13 bases unmatched. The germline CDR1 and CDR2 sequences are SGHRS and YFSETQ. CDR3 DNA sequence: TGCGCCAGCAGCTTCCATCTAGCGGGGGGCCGAGGTTCCACAGATACGCAGTATTTT. Its translation: CASSFHLAGGRGSTDTQYF. The whole variable domain, remainder taken from reference TRBV5-1 and TRBJ2-3, is KAGVTQTPRYLIKTRGQQVTLSCSPISGHRSVSWYQQTPGQGLQFLFEYFSETQRNKGNFPGRFSGRQFSNSRSEMNVSTLELGDSALYLCASSFHLAGGRGSTDTQYFGPGTRLTVL.

This chain connects TRBV12-3 or TRBV12-4 to TRBJ2-5; 7 nucleotides match TRBD1. Germline trimming cut 6 bases from V and 1 base from J; bases unmatched to any gene: 8. This CDR3 contains 15 residues. CDR3 protein: CASSLWGQSQETQYF. The CDR3 DNA sequence: TGTGCCAGCAGCTTGTGGGGACAGTCCCAAGAGACCCAGTACTTC.

This clonotype was seen ten or more times. The chain couples TRBV13 to TRBJ1-1; D is undetermined. The V gene lost 5 bases and the J gene lost 1 base, with 8 bases spanning the gap. Germline V gives CDR1 PRHDT, CDR2 FYEKMQ (reference sequence). CDR3 length: 13 residues. The CDR3 coding sequence is TGTGCCAGCAGCAGGGAAGAGAACACTGAAGCTTTCTTT. Translating gives CASSREENTEAFF.

This clonotype was seen only a few times. The chain employs TRBV6-5 and TRBJ2-7, with TRBD1 identical over 9 bases. This CDR3 is 19 amino acids long. CDR1 MNHEY and CDR2 SVGAGI come from the germline V gene. With V trimmed by 4 bases and J by 1 base, 17 bases remained unmatched. CDR3 DNA: TGTGCCAGCAGTTCCCAACTGGGACAGGGAGCCACTGGGTCCTACGAGCAGTACTTC. Amino acid sequence: CASSSQLGQGATGSYEQYF.

The chain combines TRBV2 with TRBJ2-1; 9 bases match TRBD1. The CDR3 is 16 residues long. The ends lost 6 bases at V and 3 bases at J; junction bases unmatched: 9. Germline V gene lookup returns CDR1 SNHLY and CDR2 FYNNEI. The CDR3: CASRRVTGGYYNEQFF. As DNA, the CDR3 is TGTGCCAGCAGGCGCGTCACAGGGGGCTACTACAATGAGCAGTTCTTC.

This chain links TRBV6-2 or TRBV6-3 with TRBJ2-3; D might be TRBD1 or TRBD2, each matching 5 bases. The CDR3 has 15 residues. The ends were cut back, 3 bases at V and 2 bases at J, with 12 bases in the middle. Germline V CDR1 and CDR2: MNHEY, SVGEGT. The CDR3 spells CASSYEGTPTDTQYF. CDR3 sequence (DNA): TGTGCCAGCAGTTATGAGGGGACCCCCACAGATACGCAGTATTTT.